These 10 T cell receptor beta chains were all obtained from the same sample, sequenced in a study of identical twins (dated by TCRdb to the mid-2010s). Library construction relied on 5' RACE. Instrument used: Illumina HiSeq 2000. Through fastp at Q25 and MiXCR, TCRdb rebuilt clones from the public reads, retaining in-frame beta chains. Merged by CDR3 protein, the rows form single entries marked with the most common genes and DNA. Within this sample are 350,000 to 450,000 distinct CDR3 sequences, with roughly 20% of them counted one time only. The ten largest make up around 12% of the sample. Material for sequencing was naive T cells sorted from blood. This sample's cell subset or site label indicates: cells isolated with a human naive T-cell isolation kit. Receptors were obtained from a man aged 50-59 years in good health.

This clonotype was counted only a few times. CDR3 protein: CASSLVTLGGGFGIGYGYTF. The DNA for the CDR3 is TGTGCCAGCAGCTTAGTTACTCTCGGGGGCGGTTTTGGTATCGGCTATGGCTACACCTTC. This chain connects TRBV11-1 to TRBJ1-2; D might be TRBD1 (6 bases). The CDR3 contains 20 residues. V dropped 1 base and J dropped 4 bases, with 28 bases sitting between them. The germline V gene encodes CDR1 SGHAT and CDR2 FQDESV (reference sequence).

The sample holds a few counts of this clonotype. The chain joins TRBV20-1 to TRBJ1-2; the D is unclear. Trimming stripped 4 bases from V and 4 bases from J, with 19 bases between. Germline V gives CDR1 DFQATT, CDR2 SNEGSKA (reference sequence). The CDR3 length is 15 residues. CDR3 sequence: CSAKALSRTAYGYTF. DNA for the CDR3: TGCAGTGCTAAAGCGTTGAGTCGGACGGCCTATGGCTACACCTTC.

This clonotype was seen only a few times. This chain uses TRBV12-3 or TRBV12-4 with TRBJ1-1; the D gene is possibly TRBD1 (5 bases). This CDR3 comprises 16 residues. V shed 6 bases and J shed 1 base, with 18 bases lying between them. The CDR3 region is CASSHPAGWKNTEAFF. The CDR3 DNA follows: TGTGCCAGCAGCCACCCCGCAGGGTGGAAGAACACTGAAGCTTTCTTT.

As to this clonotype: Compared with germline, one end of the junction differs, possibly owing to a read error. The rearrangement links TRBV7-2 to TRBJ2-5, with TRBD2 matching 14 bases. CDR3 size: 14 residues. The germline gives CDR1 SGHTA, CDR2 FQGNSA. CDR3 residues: CASSTGLAGETTNF. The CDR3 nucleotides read TGTGCCAGCAGCACGGGACTAGCGGGAGAGACCACGAACTTC.

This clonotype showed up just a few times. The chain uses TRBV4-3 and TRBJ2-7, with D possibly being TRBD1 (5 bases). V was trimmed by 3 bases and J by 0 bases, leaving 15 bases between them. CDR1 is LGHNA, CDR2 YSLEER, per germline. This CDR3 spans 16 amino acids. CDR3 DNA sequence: TGCGCCAGCAGCCAGGCCGCGACAGCGATCTCCTACGAGCAGTACTTC. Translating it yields CASSQAATAISYEQYF.

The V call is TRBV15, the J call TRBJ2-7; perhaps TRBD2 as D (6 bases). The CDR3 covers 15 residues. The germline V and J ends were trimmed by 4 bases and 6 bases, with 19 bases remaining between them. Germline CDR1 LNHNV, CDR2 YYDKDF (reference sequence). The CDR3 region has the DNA TGTGCCACCAGCACCGGGGAACTAGCAGGGCTCGAGCAGTACTTC. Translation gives CATSTGELAGLEQYF.

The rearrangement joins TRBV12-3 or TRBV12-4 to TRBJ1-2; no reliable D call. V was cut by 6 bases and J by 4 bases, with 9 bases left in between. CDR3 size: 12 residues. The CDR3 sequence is CASSQATYGYTF. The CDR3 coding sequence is TGTGCCAGCAGCCAGGCTACCTATGGCTACACCTTC.

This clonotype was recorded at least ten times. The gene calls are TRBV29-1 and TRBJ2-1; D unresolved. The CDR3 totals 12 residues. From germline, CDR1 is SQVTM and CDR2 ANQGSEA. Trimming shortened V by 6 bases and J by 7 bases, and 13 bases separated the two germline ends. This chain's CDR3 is CSVDGRLNEQFF. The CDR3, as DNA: TGCAGCGTGGATGGACGGTTGAATGAGCAGTTCTTC.

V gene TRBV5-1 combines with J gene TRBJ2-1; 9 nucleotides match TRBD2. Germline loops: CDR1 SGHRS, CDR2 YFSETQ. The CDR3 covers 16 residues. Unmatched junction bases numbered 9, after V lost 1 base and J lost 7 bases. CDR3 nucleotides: TGCGCCAGCAGCTTGCAGAAGCGGGAGGTCCCGAATGAGCAGTTCTTC. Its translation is CASSLQKREVPNEQFF.

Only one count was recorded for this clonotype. The CDR3 is CSASGEYSNQPQHF. Here the CDR3 DNA reads TGCAGTGCTAGTGGGGAGTATAGCAATCAGCCCCAGCATTTT. V is TRBV20-1 and J is TRBJ1-5; no clear D. Between the trimmed V and J ends, which lost 3 bases and 0 bases, there was a span of 9 bases. The CDR3 runs to 14 residues. Germline CDR1 reads DFQATT; CDR2 reads SNEGSKA (reference sequence).